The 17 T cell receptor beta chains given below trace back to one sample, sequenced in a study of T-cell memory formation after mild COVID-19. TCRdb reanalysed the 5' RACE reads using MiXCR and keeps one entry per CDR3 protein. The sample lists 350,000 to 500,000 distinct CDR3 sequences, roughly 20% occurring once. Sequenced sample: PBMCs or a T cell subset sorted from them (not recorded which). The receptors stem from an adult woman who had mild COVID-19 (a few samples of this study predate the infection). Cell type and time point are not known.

CDR3 sequence: CASSLALAGGLNEQFF. DNA of the CDR3: TGTGCCAGCAGCTTAGCCCTAGCGGGGGGGCTGAATGAGCAGTTCTTC. The chain employs TRBV11-2 and TRBJ2-1, with 12 bases aligning to TRBD2. Trimming cost V 1 base and J 7 bases; bases outside gene matches: 5. Germline lookup yields CDR1 SGHAT and CDR2 FQNNGV. CDR3 length equals 16 residues.

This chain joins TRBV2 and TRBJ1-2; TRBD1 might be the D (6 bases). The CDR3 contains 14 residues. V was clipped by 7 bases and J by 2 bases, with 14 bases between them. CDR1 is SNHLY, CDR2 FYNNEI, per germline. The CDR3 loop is CASTVGGLNYGYTF. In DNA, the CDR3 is TGTGCCAGCACCGTGGGGGGCTTAAACTATGGCTACACCTTC.

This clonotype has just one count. CDR3 DNA: TGCAGTGCTAGAGAGGGGGCTAACTATGGCTACACCTTC. Translated: CSAREGANYGYTF. The genes are TRBV20-1 and TRBJ1-2; D might be TRBD1 (5 bases). CDR1 and CDR2 from the germline V gene are DFQATT and SNEGSKA (reference sequence). Trimming left V 0 bases short and J 0 bases short, with 5 bases between. The CDR3 totals 13 residues.

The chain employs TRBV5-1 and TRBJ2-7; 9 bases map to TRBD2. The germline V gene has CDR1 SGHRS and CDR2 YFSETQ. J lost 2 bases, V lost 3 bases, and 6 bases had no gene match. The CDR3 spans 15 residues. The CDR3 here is CASSYGPSGTYEQYF. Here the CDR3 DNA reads TGCGCCAGCAGCTATGGTCCTAGCGGGACCTACGAGCAGTACTTC.

CDR3 protein: CAWSEGYGGDEQFF. The CDR3 DNA sequence: TGTGCCTGGAGTGAAGGGTACGGGGGTGATGAGCAGTTCTTC. V usage is TRBV30 and J usage is TRBJ2-1, with D perhaps TRBD2 (6 bases). This CDR3 is built from 14 residues. V was shortened by 1 base and J by 8 bases, with 15 bases between the two germline ends. The germline V gene encodes CDR1 GTSNPN and CDR2 SVGIG (reference sequence). Combining the CDR3 with reference TRBV30 and TRBJ2-1 gives the whole variable domain SQTIHQWPATLVQPVGSPLSLECTVEGTSNPNLYWYRQAAGRGLQLLFYSVGIGQISSEVPQNLSASRPQDRQFILSSKKLLLSDSGFYLCAWSEGYGGDEQFFGPGTRLTVL.

CDR3 in DNA: TGTGCCAGCAGTTTCCGGGACTCCGGAGGGGCCAAAAACATTCAGTACTTC. It specifies CASSFRDSGGAKNIQYF. V and J are TRBV7-2 and TRBJ2-4; D possibly corresponds to TRBD2 (6 bases). The CDR3 is made up of 17 amino acids. The germline V and J ends were trimmed by 6 bases and 1 base, with 19 bases remaining between them. Germline-derived CDR1 and CDR2 are SGHTA and FQGNSA.

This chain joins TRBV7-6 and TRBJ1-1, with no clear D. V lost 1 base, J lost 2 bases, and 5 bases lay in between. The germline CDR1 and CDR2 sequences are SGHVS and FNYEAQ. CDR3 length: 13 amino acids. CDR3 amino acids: CASSLGFNTEAFF. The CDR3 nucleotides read TGTGCCAGCAGCTTAGGGTTTAACACTGAAGCTTTCTTT. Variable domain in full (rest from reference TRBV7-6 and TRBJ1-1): GAGVSQSPRYKVTKRGQDVALRCDPISGHVSLYWYRQALGQGPEFLTYFNYEAQQDKSGLPNDRFSAERPEGSISTLTIQRTEQRDSAMYRCASSLGFNTEAFFGQGTRLTVV.

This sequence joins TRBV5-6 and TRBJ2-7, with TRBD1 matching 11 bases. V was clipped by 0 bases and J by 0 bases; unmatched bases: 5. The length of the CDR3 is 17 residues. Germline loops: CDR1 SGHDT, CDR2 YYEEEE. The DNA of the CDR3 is TGTGCCAGCAGCTTGGGGGGACAGGGGGTTTCCTCCTACGAGCAGTACTTC. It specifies CASSLGGQGVSSYEQYF.

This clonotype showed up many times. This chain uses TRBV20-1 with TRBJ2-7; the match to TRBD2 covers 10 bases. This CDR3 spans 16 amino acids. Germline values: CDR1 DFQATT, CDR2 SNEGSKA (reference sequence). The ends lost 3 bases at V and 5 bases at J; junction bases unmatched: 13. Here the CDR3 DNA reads TGCAGTGCTAGCGCCCTAGCGGGAGCTTCAATCCACGAGCAGTACTTC. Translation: CSASALAGASIHEQYF.

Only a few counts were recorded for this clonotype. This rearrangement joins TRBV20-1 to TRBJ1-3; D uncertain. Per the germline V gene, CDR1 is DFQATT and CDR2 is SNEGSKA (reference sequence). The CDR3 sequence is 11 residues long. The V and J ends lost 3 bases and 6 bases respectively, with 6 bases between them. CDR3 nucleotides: TGCAGTGCTAGGGGCGTAAACACCATATATTTT. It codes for CSARGVNTIYF.

CDR3 sequence: CSAKVPDSNQPQHF. The CDR3 region has the DNA TGCAGTGCAAAGGTCCCCGATAGCAATCAGCCCCAGCATTTT. The gene calls are TRBV20-1 and TRBJ1-5; D ambiguous. This CDR3 contains 14 residues. The germline CDR1 and CDR2 sequences are DFQATT and SNEGSKA (reference sequence). Trimming shortened V by 6 bases and J by 0 bases, and 12 bases separated the two germline ends.

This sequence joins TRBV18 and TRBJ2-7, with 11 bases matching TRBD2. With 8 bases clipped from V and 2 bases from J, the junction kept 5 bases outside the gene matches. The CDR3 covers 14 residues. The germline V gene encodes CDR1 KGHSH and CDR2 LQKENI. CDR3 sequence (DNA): TGTGCCAGCGCCGGACTAGCGGGCGCCTACGAGCAGTACTTC. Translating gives CASAGLAGAYEQYF.

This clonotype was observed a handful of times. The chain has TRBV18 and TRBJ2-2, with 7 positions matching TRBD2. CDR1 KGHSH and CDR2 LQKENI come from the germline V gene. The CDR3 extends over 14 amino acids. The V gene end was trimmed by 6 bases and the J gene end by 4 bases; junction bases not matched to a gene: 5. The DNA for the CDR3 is TGTGCCAGCTCGGAACTAGCGAGCACCGGGGAGCTGTTTTTT. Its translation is CASSELASTGELFF.

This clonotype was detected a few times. The CDR3 sequence: CASSQWKAGAHEQYF. In nucleotides, the CDR3 is TGTGCCAGCAGCCAATGGAAAGCGGGAGCCCACGAGCAGTACTTC. The V gene is TRBV14, the J gene TRBJ2-7; 8 bases fit TRBD2. CDR3 length: 15 amino acids. After removal of 2 bases from V and 5 bases from J, the junction contained 8 bases not matched to a gene. Germline CDR1 reads SGHDN; CDR2 reads FVKESK.

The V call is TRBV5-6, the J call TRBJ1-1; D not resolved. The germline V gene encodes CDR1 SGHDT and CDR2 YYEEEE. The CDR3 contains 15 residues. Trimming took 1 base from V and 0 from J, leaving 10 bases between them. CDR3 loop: CASSLYWRVNTEAFF. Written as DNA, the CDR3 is TGTGCCAGCAGCTTGTATTGGAGAGTGAACACTGAAGCTTTCTTT. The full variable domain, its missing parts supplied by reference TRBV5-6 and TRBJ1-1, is DAGVTQSPTHLIKTRGQQVTLRCSPKSGHDTVSWYQQALGQGPQFIFQYYEEEERQRGNFPDRFSGHQFPNYSSELNVNALLLGDSALYLCASSLYWRVNTEAFFGQGTRLTVV.

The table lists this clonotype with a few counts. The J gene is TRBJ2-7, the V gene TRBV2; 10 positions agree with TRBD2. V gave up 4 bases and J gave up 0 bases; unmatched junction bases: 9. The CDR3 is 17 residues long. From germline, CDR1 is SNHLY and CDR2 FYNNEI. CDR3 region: CASSVELAGFNSYEQYF. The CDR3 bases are TGTGCCAGCAGTGTTGAACTAGCGGGATTCAACTCCTACGAGCAGTACTTC.

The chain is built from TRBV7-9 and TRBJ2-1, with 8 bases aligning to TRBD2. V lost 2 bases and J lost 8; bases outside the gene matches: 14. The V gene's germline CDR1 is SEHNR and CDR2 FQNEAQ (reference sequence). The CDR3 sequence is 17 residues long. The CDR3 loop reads CASSLRETGTSVHEQFF. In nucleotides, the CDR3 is TGTGCCAGCAGCTTACGAGAAACCGGGACTAGTGTACATGAGCAGTTCTTC.